The 16 T cell receptor beta chains below were found in one sample sequenced in a study of vaccination and CD4 T cells after COVID-19 (dated by TCRdb to between 2020 and 2023). Library creation used PCR. Sequencer: Illumina iSeq 100. TCR sequencing of DNA from cultured CD4+ T cells used the Oncomine TCR Beta short-read assay at the Johns Hopkins FTIC core. TCRdb redid the processing of the public reads, applying fastp at Q25 and MiXCR, and retained in-frame beta chains. Merged by CDR3 protein, the rows form single entries marked with the most common genes and DNA. For this sample the table gives some 16,000 distinct CDR3 sequences, of which roughly 50% were detected only once. About a tenth of the sample comes from the top ten. Interpreted using the paper, the treatment or condition label stands for: roughly ten-day PBMC culture with coronavirus spike peptide pools or control peptides (ViraFEST assay).

Their target antigens are unknown. Sample: CD4+ T cells from blood, cultured in vitro. These receptors were taken from a human donor who had recovered from COVID-19.

J is TRBJ1-5 and V is TRBV20-1, with D unresolved. The CDR3 totals 14 residues. Germline lookup yields CDR1 DFQATT and CDR2 SNEGSKA (reference sequence). Trimming shortened V by 4 bases and J by 1 base, and 11 bases separated the two germline ends. DNA of the CDR3: TGCAGTGCTAAACCCGGACTGAGCAATCAGCCCCAGCATTTT. Translated: CSAKPGLSNQPQHF.

The chain employs TRBV4-1 and TRBJ1-1; D not certain. Deletions cut 2 bases from V and 4 bases from J, with 17 bases between. The CDR3 has 16 amino acids. The germline gives CDR1 MGHRA, CDR2 YSYEKL. CDR3 nucleotide sequence: TGCGCCAGCAGCCAATCTGGCATCCGAGGCATCACTGAAGCTTTCTTT. Encoded protein: CASSQSGIRGITEAFF.

Only a few counts were recorded for this clonotype. V usage is TRBV21-1 and J usage is TRBJ1-3. TRBV21-1 has pseudogene status. The CDR3 sequence is 13 residues long. This CDR3 reads CAGSLGSGNTIYF. As DNA, the CDR3 is TGTGCCGGATCGCTAGGCTCTGGAAACACCATATATTTT.

The chain employs TRBV11-2 and TRBJ1-2; no clear D gene. The CDR3 has 14 amino acids. CDR1 and CDR2 from the germline V gene are SGHAT and FQNNGV. Trimming pared 11 bases from V and 4 bases from J, leaving 20 bases between. The CDR3 protein is CAVQMEAGRYGYTF. The DNA for the CDR3 is TGTGCCGTACAGATGGAGGCCGGCCGCTATGGCTACACCTTC.

This chain joins TRBV10-3 and TRBJ1-2, with 9 bases lining up with TRBD1. The junction had 10 bases not matched to a gene; V was cut back by 5 bases and J by 6 bases. Germline V gene lookup returns CDR1 ENHRY and CDR2 SYGVKD. The CDR3 is 15 residues long. This CDR3 reads CAISPGQGQSHGYTF. The DNA of the CDR3 is TGTGCCATCAGTCCGGGACAGGGTCAATCCCATGGCTACACCTTC.

V and J are TRBV20-1 and TRBJ2-7; 10 nucleotides match TRBD2. With V trimmed by 6 bases and J by 2 bases, 10 bases remained unmatched. CDR3 size: 15 residues. The germline V gene has CDR1 DFQATT and CDR2 SNEGSKA (reference sequence). The CDR3 sequence: CSALPGTSATYEQYF. DNA of the CDR3: TGCAGTGCCCTACCCGGGACTAGCGCTACCTACGAGCAGTACTTC.

The chain is built from TRBV20-1 and TRBJ1-1; 7 bases are a match to TRBD1. The V and J ends lost 5 bases and 11 bases, in that order; junction bases with no gene match: 14. Germline CDR1 reads DFQATT; CDR2 reads SNEGSKA (reference sequence). The CDR3 has 13 amino acids. CDR3 region: CSAPGGGGGWAFF. The CDR3, as DNA: TGCAGTGCTCCAGGGGGAGGGGGCGGTTGGGCTTTCTTT.

The CDR3 nucleotides read TGTGCCAGCAGCCACAGGGGGCAATATGATGGCTACACCTTC. Amino acids: CASSHRGQYDGYTF. The chain is built from TRBV6-2 or TRBV6-3 and TRBJ1-2; 9 bases map to TRBD1. The V gene's germline CDR1 is MNHEY and CDR2 SVGEGT. CDR3 length: 14 residues. Trimming took 6 bases from V and 6 from J; bases not matched to a gene: 8.

By share of the sample, this clonotype is medium-sized. The genes are TRBV11-2 and TRBJ2-2; D is undetermined. The germline gives CDR1 SGHAT, CDR2 FQNNGV. The CDR3 runs 12 residues. V was clipped by 10 bases and J by 4 bases, with 10 bases between them. The CDR3 here is CATSDVTGELFF. DNA of the CDR3: TGTGCCACCTCGGACGTCACCGGGGAGCTGTTTTTT.

The chain has TRBV29-1 and TRBJ2-1; 8 bases match TRBD2. V shed 7 bases, J shed 2 bases, and the junction held 10 bases outside the gene matches. The germline V gene encodes CDR1 SQVTM and CDR2 ANQGSEA. The CDR3 totals 15 residues. In DNA, the CDR3 is TGCAGCGCCCGGGGGCTAGCGGGTACCTACAATGAGCAGTTCTTC. This codes for CSARGLAGTYNEQFF.

This clonotype was seen only a few times. J is TRBJ1-5 and V is TRBV7-2, with D unresolved. Per the germline V gene, CDR1 is SGHTA and CDR2 is FQGNSA. The CDR3 is 15 residues long. V lost 2 bases, J lost 7 bases, and 15 bases lay in between. CDR3 region: CASSLSGQDSQPQHF. The CDR3, as DNA: TGTGCCAGCAGCTTAAGTGGGCAGGATAGCCAGCCCCAGCATTTT.

V is TRBV4-1 and J is TRBJ2-5; tentatively, D is TRBD1 (7 bases). Per the germline V gene, CDR1 is MGHRA and CDR2 is YSYEKL. The CDR3 is made up of 15 amino acids. The V gene lost 0 bases and the J gene lost 3 bases, with 11 bases spanning the gap. The DNA of the CDR3 is TGCGCCAGCAGCCAAGACGCCAGGGGGGAAGAGACCCAGTACTTC. This translates into CASSQDARGEETQYF.

The rearrangement joins TRBV20-1 to TRBJ2-2; TRBD2 agrees at 8 bases. Germline lookup yields CDR1 DFQATT and CDR2 SNEGSKA (reference sequence). V lost 3 bases and J lost 7; bases outside the gene matches: 7. This CDR3 contains 14 residues. The DNA of the CDR3 is TGCAGTGCTAGGGCTAGCGGGCTAAGCGGGGAGCTGTTTTTT. This encodes CSARASGLSGELFF.

Only a few counts were recorded for this clonotype. The V and J genes are TRBV27 and TRBJ2-5; D not certain. The CDR3 length is 16 residues. The germline CDR1 and CDR2 sequences are MNHEY and SMNVEV (reference sequence). V was shortened by 3 bases and J by 2 bases, with 16 bases between the two germline ends. The CDR3 region is CASSLTPHVRQETQYF. The CDR3 DNA reads TGTGCCAGCAGTTTGACGCCCCACGTGAGGCAAGAGACCCAGTACTTC.

V usage is TRBV4-1 and J usage is TRBJ1-5, with a weak D call TRBD1 (5 bases). CDR3 length: 18 amino acids. The germline gives CDR1 MGHRA, CDR2 YSYEKL. The V and J ends lost 1 base and 5 bases respectively, with 21 bases between them. The DNA of the CDR3 is TGCGCCAGCAGCCAAGGTCGCAGGGTGTCCGCTGAGTATCAGCCCCAGCATTTT. Residues: CASSQGRRVSAEYQPQHF.

The chain carries TRBV19 and TRBJ2-5, with D hard to call. The CDR3 extends over 14 amino acids. Germline V CDR1 and CDR2: LNHDA, SQIVND (reference sequence). V was cut by 3 bases and J by 2 bases, with 10 bases left in between. CDR3 amino acids: CASSMMVSQETQYF. In nucleotides, the CDR3 is TGTGCCAGTAGTATGATGGTCTCTCAAGAGACCCAGTACTTC.